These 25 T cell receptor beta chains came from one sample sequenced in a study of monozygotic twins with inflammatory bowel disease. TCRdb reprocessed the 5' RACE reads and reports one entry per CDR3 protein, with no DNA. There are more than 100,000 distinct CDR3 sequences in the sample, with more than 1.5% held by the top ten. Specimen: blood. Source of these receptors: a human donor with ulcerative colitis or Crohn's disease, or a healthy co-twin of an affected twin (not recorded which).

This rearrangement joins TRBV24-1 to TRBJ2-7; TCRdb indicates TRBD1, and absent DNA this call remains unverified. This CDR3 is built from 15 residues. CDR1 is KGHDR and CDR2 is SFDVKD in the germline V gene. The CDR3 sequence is CATSGESTGTYEQYF.

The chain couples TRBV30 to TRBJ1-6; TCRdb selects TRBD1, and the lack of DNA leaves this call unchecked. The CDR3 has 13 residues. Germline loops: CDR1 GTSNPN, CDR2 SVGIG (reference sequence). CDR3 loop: CAWTDRGDSPLHF.

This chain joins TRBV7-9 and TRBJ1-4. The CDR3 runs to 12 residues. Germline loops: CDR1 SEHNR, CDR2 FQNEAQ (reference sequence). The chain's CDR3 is CASRNFGEKLFF.

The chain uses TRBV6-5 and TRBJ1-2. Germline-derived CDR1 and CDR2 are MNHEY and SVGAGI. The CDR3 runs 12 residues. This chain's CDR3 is CASRRRGSGYTF.

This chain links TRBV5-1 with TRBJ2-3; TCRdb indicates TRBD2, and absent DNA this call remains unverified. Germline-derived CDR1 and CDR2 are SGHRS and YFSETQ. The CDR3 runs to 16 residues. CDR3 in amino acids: CASSPEAGQATDTQYF. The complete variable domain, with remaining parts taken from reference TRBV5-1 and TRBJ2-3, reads KAGVTQTPRYLIKTRGQQVTLSCSPISGHRSVSWYQQTPGQGLQFLFEYFSETQRNKGNFPGRFSGRQFSNSRSEMNVSTLELGDSALYLCASSPEAGQATDTQYFGPGTRLTVL.

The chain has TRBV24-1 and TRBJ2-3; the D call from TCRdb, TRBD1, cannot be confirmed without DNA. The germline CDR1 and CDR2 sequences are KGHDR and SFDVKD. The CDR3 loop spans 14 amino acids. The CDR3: CATSFGQHTDTQYF.

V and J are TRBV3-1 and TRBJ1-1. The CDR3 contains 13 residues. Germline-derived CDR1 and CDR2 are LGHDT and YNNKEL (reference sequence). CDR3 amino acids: CASSQVSSTEAFF.

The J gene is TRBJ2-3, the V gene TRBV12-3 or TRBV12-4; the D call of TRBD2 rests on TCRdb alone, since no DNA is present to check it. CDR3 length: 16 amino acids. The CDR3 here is CASSLMASGIADTQYF.

The CDR3 is CSVPRRASGRAMNTGELFF. The rearrangement joins TRBV29-1 to TRBJ2-2; TCRdb's D gene call, TRBD2, goes unchecked for lack of DNA. Germline-derived CDR1 and CDR2 are SQVTM and ANQGSEA. The CDR3 runs to 19 residues.

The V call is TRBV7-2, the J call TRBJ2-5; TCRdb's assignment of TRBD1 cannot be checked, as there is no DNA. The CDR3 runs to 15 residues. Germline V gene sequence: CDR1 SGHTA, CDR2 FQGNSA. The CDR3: CASSLQRGPQETQYF.

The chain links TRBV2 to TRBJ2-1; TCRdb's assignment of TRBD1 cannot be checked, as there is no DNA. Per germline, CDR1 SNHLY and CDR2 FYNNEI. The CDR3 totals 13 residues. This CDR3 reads CAIPGTGGNEQFF. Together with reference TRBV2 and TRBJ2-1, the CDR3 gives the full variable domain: EPEVTQTPSHQVTQMGQEVILRCVPISNHLYFYWYRQILGQKVEFLVSFYNNEISEKSEIFDDQFSVERPDGSNFTLKIRSTKLEDSAMYFCAIPGTGGNEQFFGPGTRLTVL.

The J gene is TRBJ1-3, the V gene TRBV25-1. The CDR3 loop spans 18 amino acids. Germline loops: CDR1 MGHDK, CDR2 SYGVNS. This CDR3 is CASSELVGRTTPRDTIYF.

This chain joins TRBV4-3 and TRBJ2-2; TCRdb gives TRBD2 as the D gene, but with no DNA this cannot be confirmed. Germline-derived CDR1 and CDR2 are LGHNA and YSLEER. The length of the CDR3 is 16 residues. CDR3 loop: CASSPTSGSSAGELFF.

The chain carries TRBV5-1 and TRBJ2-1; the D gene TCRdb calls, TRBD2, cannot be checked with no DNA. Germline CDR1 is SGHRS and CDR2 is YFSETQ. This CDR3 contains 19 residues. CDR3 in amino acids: CASSTLELAGGGVYNEQFF.

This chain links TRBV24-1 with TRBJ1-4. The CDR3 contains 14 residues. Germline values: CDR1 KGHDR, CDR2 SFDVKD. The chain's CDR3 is CATSDRATNEKLFF.

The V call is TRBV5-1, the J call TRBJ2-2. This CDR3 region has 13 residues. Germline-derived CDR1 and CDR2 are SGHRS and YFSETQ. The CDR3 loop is CASSPANTGELFF.

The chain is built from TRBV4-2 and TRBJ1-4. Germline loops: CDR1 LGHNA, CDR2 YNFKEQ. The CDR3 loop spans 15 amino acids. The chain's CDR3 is CASSQFDLGNEKLFF.

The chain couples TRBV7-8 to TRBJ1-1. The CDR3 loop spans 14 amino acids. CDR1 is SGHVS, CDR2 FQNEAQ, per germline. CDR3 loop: CASSFRGGLTEAFF.

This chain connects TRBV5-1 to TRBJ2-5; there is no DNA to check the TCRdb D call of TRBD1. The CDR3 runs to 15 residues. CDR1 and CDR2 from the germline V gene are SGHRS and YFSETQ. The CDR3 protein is CASSDSGRGPETQYF.

The CDR3 sequence: CSARDDIGNGYTF. This chain uses TRBV20-1 with TRBJ1-2. Germline-derived CDR1 and CDR2 are DFQATT and SNEGSKA (reference sequence). This CDR3 region has 13 residues.

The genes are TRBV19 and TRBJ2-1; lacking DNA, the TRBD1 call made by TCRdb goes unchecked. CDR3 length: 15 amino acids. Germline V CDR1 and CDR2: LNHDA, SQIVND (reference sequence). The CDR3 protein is CASSVDRGKHNEQFF.

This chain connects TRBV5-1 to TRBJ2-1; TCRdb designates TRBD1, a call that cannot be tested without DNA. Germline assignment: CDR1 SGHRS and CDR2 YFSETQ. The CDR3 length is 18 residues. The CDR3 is CASSLGLGTRSSYNEQFF. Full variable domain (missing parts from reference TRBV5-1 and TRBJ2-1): KAGVTQTPRYLIKTRGQQVTLSCSPISGHRSVSWYQQTPGQGLQFLFEYFSETQRNKGNFPGRFSGRQFSNSRSEMNVSTLELGDSALYLCASSLGLGTRSSYNEQFFGPGTRLTVL.

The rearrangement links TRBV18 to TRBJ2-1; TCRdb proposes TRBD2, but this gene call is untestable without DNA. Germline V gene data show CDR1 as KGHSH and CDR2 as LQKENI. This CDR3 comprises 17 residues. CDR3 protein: CASSPPDLGGRAHEQFF.

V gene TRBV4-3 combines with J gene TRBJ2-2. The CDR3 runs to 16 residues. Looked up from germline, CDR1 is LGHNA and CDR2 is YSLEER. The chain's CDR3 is CASSPERVIGAGELFF.

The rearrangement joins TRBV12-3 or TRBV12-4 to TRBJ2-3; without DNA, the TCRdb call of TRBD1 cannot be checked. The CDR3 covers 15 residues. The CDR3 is CASTVFGGTTDTQYF.